A single sample gave rise to the 5 T cell receptor beta chains below, sequenced in a study of Ad26.COV2.S vaccination and SARS-CoV-2 variants. TCRdb keeps only in-frame clones here, not all; method: immunoSEQ multiplex PCR. The sample carries about 350,000 clones, 92% recorded once. Source: peripheral blood, taken after recovery from COVID-19. These receptors were taken from a human donor who had recovered from COVID-19.

The CDR3 region is CASSTSDSRSYEQYF. CDR3 in DNA: TGTGCCAGTAGTACCTCGGACAGCCGCTCCTACGAGCAGTACTTC. The rearrangement joins TRBV19 to TRBJ2-7, with a tentative D call TRBD1 (6 bases). The germline V gene encodes CDR1 LNHDA and CDR2 SQIVND (reference sequence). The CDR3 is made up of 15 amino acids. The germline V and J ends were trimmed by 4 bases and 0 bases, with 13 bases remaining between them.

In this sample, this clone turned up a few times. V is TRBV12-5 and J is TRBJ2-7; 8 bases map to TRBD1. Germline loops: CDR1 LGHNT, CDR2 FRNRAP. J gave up 1 base and V 3 bases, and 8 bases lay outside the gene matches. The CDR3 totals 16 residues. The CDR3 nucleotides read TGTGCTAGTGGTTTATTGGGACAGGTATCTTCCTACGAGCAGTACTTC. Protein sequence: CASGLLGQVSSYEQYF. Full variable domain (rest looked up from reference TRBV12-5 and TRBJ2-7): DARVTQTPRHKVTEMGQEVTMRCQPILGHNTVFWYRQTMMQGLELLAYFRNRAPLDDSGMPKDRFSAEMPDATLATLKIQPSEPRDSAVYFCASGLLGQVSSYEQYFGPGTRLTVT.

J is TRBJ2-3 and V is TRBV3-1 (or the pseudogene TRBV3-2); D possibly corresponds to TRBD1 (5 bases). Germline loops: CDR1 LGHDT, CDR2 YNNKEL (reference sequence). This CDR3 contains 15 residues. Trimming cost V 1 base and J 3 bases, with 11 bases left between them. DNA of the CDR3: TGTGCCAGCAGCCAAGGGTGGGGCCCGACAGATACGCAGTATTTT. Translating it yields CASSQGWGPTDTQYF.

With regard to this clone: At one of its ends the junction is not consistent with the germline gene, which may arise from a read error. The chain carries TRBV7-7 and TRBJ2-5; D possibly corresponds to TRBD2 (5 bases). CDR1 and CDR2 (germline): SSHAT, FNYEAQ (reference sequence). The CDR3 extends over 17 amino acids. CDR3 residues: CASSLRPRTGLGETQYF. The CDR3 DNA reads TGTGCTAGCAGCTTACGGCCGAGAACGGGATTAGGAGAGACCCAGTACTTC. The variable domain in full, with the rest retrieved from reference TRBV7-7 and TRBJ2-5, is GAGVSQSPRYKVTKRGQDVTLRCDPISSHATLYWYQQALGQGPEFLTYFNYEAQPDKSGLPSDRFSAERPEGSISTLTIQRTEQRDSAMYRCASSLRPRTGLGETQYFGPGTRLLVL.

The V and J genes are TRBV12-3 or TRBV12-4 and TRBJ2-1; D ambiguous. Trimming stripped 3 bases from V and 7 bases from J, with 7 bases between. This CDR3 is 12 amino acids long. In DNA form, the CDR3 reads TGTGCCAGCAGTTTGACGGAAAATGAGCAGTTCTTC. Encoded protein: CASSLTENEQFF.